This TCR beta chain was observed in a study of OX40 agonist ivuxolimab in advanced cancers. Study-wide background: In this trial design, patients received ivuxolimab intravenously at 0.01 to 10 mg/kg every 2 weeks. Three patients responded partially, comprising one with hepatocellular carcinoma and two with cutaneous melanoma. Regarding the study as a whole: In the 0.1 to 3.0 mg/kg range, CD4+ and CD8+ blood T cells had expanded clonally by week 6.

In the case of this clone: Its specificity is unknown. Additional DNA sequences in this sample encode the identical CDR3.

The CDR3 sequence is 14 residues long. The trim removed 8 bases at V and 2 bases at J, leaving 5 bases unmatched. Germline CDR1 and CDR2: MDHEN and SYDVKM. Repertoires were generated with immunoSEQ multiplex PCR, while TCRdb's copy carries only in-frame clones and drops some. This table holds about 68,000 clones, 75% to 95% found once. Sequences were derived from CD4+ or CD8+ T cells sorted from blood, sampled in a trial of the OX40 agonist ivuxolimab. The clonotype comes from an adult with an advanced solid tumor such as melanoma, head and neck, liver or kidney cancer. This chain links TRBV28 with TRBJ2-1; 8 bases match TRBD1. CDR3 sequence reads: CASSWGQAYNEQFF. For the CDR3, the DNA is TGTGCCAGCTCCTGGGGACAGGCCTACAATGAGCAGTTCTTC. Filled out from reference TRBV28 and TRBJ2-1, the complete variable domain reads DVKVTQSSRYLVKRTGEKVFLECVQDMDHENMFWYRQDPGLGLRLIYFSYDVKMKEKGDIPEGYSVSREKKERFSLILESASTNQTSMYLCASSWGQAYNEQFFGPGTRLTVL.